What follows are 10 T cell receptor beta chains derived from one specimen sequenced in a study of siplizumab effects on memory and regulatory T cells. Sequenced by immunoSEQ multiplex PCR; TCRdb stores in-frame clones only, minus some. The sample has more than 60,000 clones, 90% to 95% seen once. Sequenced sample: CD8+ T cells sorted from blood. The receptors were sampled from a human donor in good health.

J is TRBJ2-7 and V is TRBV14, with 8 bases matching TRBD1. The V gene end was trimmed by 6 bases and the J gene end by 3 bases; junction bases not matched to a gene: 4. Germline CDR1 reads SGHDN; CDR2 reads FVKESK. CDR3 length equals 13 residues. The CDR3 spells CASRRTGGYEQYF. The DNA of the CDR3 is TGTGCCAGCAGACGCACAGGGGGCTACGAGCAGTACTTC. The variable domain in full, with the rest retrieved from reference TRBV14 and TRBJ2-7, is EAGVTQFPSHSVIEKGQTVTLRCDPISGHDNLYWYRRVMGKEIKFLLHFVKESKQDESGMPNNRFLAERTGGTYSTLKVQPAELEDSGVYFCASRRTGGYEQYFGPGTRLTVT.

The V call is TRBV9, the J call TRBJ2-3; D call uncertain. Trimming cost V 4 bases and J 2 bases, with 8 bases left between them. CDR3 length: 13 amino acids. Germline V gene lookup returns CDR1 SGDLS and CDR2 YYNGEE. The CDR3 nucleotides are TGTGCCAGCAGCCCCTTTCTCACAGATACGCAGTATTTT. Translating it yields CASSPFLTDTQYF.

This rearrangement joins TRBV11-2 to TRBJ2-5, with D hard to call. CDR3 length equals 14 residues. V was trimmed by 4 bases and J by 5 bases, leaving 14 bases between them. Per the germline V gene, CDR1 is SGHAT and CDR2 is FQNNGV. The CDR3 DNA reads TGTGCCAGCAGCTACCACGCCTGGGGTGAGACCCAGTACTTC. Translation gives CASSYHAWGETQYF.

The chain's CDR3 is CASSQETQYF. CDR3 in DNA: TGCGCCAGCAGCCAAGAGACCCAGTACTTC. The chain joins TRBV4-3 to TRBJ2-5; D is uncertain. The germline CDR1 and CDR2 sequences are LGHNA and YSLEER. V shed 0 bases and J shed 7 bases, with 0 bases lying between them. This CDR3 has 10 amino acids.

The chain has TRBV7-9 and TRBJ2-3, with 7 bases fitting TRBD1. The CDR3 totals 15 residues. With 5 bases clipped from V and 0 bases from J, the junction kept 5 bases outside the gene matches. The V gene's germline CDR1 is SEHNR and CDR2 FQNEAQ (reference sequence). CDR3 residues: CASSGDSTSTDTQYF. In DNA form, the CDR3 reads TGTGCCAGCAGCGGGGACAGCACTAGCACAGATACGCAGTATTTT.

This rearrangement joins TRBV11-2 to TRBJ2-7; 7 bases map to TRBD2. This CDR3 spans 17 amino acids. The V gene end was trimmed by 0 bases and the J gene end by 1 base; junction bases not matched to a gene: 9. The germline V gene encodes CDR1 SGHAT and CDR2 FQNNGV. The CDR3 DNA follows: TGTGCCAGCAGCTTAGATTGTGGGGGGGGTTTTTCCTACGAGCAGTACTTC. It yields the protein CASSLDCGGGFSYEQYF. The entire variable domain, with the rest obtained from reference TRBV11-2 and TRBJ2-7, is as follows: EAGVAQSPRYKIIEKRQSVAFWCNPISGHATLYWYQQILGQGPKLLIQFQNNGVVDDSQLPKDRFSAERLKGVDSTLKIQPAKLEDSAVYLCASSLDCGGGFSYEQYFGPGTRLTVT.

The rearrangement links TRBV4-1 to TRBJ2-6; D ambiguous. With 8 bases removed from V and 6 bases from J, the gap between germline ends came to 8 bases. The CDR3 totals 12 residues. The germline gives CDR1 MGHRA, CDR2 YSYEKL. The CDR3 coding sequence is TGCGCCAGCGAAAGTCCGGCCAACGTCCTGACTTTC. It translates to CASESPANVLTF.

The CDR3 spells CASSMGENTEAFF. The CDR3 DNA follows: TGTGCCAGTAGTATGGGAGAGAACACTGAAGCTTTCTTT. The chain uses TRBV19 and TRBJ1-1; no definite D call. This CDR3 region has 13 residues. Germline loops: CDR1 LNHDA, CDR2 SQIVND (reference sequence). V was clipped by 3 bases and J by 1 base, with 6 bases between them. The variable domain in full, with the rest retrieved from reference TRBV19 and TRBJ1-1, is DGGITQSPKYLFRKEGQNVTLSCEQNLNHDAMYWYRQDPGQGLRLIYYSQIVNDFQKGDIAEGYSVSREKKESFPLTVTSAQKNPTAFYLCASSMGENTEAFFGQGTRLTVV.

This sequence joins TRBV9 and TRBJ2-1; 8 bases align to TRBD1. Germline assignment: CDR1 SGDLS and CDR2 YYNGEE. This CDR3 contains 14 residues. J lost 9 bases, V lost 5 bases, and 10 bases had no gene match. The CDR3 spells CASSEVTGVAEQFF. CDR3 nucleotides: TGTGCCAGCAGTGAGGTGACAGGGGTGGCTGAGCAGTTCTTC.

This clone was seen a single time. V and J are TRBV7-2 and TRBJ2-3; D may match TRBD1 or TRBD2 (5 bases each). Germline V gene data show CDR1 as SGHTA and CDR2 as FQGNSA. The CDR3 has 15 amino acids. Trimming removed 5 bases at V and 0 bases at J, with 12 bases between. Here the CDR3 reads CASSRGKSSTDTQYF. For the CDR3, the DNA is TGTGCCAGCAGCCGGGGCAAATCTAGCACAGATACGCAGTATTTT.